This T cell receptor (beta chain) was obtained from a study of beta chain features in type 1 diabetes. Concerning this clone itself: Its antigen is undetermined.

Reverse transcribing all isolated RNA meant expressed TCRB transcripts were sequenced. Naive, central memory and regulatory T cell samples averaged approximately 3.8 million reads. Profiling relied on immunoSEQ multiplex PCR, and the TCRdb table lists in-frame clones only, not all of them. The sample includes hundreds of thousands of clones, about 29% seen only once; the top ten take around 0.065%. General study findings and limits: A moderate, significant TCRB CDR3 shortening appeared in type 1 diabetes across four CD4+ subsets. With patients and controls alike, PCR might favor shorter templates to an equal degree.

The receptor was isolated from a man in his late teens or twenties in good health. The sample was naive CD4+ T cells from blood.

The CDR3 DNA is TGTGCCAGCAGCTCGGGACAGGGTCTTAGTGCAGATACGCAGTATTTT. Amino acids: CASSSGQGLSADTQYF. V is TRBV7-2 and J is TRBJ2-3; TRBD1 aligns across 9 bases. This CDR3 contains 16 residues. Per the germline V gene, CDR1 is SGHTA and CDR2 is FQGNSA. Losses at the gene ends were 4 bases for V and 4 bases for J; bases not matched to a gene: 9.